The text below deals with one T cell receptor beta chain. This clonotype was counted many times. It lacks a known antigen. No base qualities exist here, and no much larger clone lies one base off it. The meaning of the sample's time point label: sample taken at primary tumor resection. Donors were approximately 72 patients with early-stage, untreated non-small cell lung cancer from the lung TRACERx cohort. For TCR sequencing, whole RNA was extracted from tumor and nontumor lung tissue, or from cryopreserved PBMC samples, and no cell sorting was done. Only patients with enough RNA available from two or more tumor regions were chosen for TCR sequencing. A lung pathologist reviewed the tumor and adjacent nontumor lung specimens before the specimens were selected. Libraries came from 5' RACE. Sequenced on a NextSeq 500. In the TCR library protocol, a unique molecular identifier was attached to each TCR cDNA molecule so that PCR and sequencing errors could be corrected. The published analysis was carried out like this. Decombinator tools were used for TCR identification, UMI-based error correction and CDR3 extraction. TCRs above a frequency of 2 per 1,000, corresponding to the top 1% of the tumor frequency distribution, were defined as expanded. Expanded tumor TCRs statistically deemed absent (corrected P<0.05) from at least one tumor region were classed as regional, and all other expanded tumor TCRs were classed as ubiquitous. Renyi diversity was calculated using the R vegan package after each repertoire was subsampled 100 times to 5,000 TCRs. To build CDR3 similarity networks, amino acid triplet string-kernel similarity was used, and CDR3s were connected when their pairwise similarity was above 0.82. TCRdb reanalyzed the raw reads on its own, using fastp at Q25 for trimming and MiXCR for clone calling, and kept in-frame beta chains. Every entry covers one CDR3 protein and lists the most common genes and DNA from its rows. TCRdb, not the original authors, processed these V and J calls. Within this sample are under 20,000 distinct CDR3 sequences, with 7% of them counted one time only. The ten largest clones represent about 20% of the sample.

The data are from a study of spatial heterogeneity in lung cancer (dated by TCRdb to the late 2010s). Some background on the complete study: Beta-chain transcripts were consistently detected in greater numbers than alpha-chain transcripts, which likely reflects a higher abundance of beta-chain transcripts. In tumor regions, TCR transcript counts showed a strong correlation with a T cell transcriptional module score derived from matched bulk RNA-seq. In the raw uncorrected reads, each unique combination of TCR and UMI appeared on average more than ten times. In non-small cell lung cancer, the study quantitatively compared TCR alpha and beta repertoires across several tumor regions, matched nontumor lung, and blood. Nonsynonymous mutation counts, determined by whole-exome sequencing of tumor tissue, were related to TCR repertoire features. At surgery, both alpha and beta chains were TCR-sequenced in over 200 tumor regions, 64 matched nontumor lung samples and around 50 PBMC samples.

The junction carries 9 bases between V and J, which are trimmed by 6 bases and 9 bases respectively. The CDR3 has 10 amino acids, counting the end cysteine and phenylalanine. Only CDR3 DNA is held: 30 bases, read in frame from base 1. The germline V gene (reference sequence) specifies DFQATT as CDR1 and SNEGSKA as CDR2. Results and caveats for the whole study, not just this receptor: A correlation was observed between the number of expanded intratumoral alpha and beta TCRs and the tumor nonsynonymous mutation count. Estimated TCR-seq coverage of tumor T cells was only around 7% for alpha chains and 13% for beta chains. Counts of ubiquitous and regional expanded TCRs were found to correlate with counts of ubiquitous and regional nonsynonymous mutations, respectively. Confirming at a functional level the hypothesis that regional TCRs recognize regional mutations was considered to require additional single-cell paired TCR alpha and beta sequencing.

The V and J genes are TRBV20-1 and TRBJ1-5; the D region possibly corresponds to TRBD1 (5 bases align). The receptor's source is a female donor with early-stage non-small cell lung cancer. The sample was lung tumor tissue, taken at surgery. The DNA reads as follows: TGCAGTGCAACGACAGCGCCCCAGCATTTT. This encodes CSATTAPQHF.